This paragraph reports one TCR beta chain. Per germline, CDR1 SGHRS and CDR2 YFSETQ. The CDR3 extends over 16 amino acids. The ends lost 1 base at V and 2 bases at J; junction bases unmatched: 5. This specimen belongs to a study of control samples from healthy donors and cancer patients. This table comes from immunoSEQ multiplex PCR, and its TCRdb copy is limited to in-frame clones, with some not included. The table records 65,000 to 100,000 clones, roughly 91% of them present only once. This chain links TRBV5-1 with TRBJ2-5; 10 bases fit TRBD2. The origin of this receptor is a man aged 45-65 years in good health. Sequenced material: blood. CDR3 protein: CASSLSGTSAQETQYF. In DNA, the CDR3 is TGCGCCAGCAGCTTGTCCGGGACTAGCGCTCAAGAGACCCAGTACTTC.